A selection of T cell receptor beta chains follows, all from one sample in a study of OX40 agonist ivuxolimab in advanced cancers. Produced via immunoSEQ multiplex PCR; TCRdb's table is partial and in-frame only. Found here are 82,000 or so clones, roughly 92% of them singletons; the top ten hold under 0.7%. The sequencing used CD4+ or CD8+ T cells sorted from blood, collected in a trial of the OX40 agonist ivuxolimab. The receptors stem from an adult with an advanced solid tumor such as melanoma, head and neck, liver or kidney cancer. The CDR3 runs from the conserved cysteine through the conserved F or W. The size of a clone is reported for some rows only, either as once, few or many, or as a class for expanded clones.

TRBJ2-3	TRBV30	.	CAWSVGSGSPDTQYF
TRBJ1-5	TRBV6-5	.	CASSYFVNQPQHF
TRBJ2-1	TRBV10-1	.	CASRVPGLAGGIKTYNEQFF
TRBJ2-5	TRBV19	.	CASSVQRGRETQYF
TRBJ2-5	TRBV1	.	CTSSQEGAGGGETQYF
TRBJ1-2	TRBV5-1	.	CASSLEGGFYGYTF
TRBJ2-3	TRBV5-8	.	CASSPAKFRPDTQYF
TRBJ1-5	TRBV5-1	.	CASSLQGRSNQPQHF
TRBJ2-7	TRBV27	.	CASSYMDRGPYEQYF
TRBJ1-5	TRBV30	.	CAWSRGRNQPQHF
TRBJ2-5	TRBV6-6	.	CASSRTEETQYF
TRBJ1-6	TRBV5-8	.	CASSVPTGNSPLHF
TRBJ2-2	TRBV7-9	.	CASSLGSGQGPNTGELFF
TRBJ1-2	TRBV14	.	CASSPVVEGGYTF
TRBJ2-7	TRBV6-5	.	CASRHPGQGREQYF
TRBJ1-2	TRBV29-1	.	CSARRGNYGYTF
TRBJ2-3	TRBV6-6	.	CASSPTADTQYF
TRBJ2-2	TRBV30	.	CAWSGPGELFF
TRBJ2-1	TRBV7-9	.	CASSPPGRGYNEQFF
TRBJ2-1	TRBV29-1	.	CSVPGRTAQVNEQFF
TRBJ2-1	TRBV9	.	CAGKNGNEQFF
TRBJ2-6	TRBV7-2	.	CASSNPPGAGGANVLTF
TRBJ1-2	TRBV30	.	CAWSVGGQESGYTF
TRBJ1-2	TRBV5-1	.	CASSLAPSENYGYTF
TRBJ1-5	TRBV19	.	CASSPDRVDQPQHF
TRBJ2-5	TRBV5-4	few	CASSWMDTQYF
TRBJ2-1	TRBV19	.	CASSKVSASHNEQFF
TRBJ1-6	TRBV14	.	CASSQGGNGALHF
TRBJ1-6	TRBV5-4	.	CASSPGGSYSPLHF
TRBJ2-3	TRBV6-6	.	CASSDYTDTQYF
TRBJ2-7	TRBV2	few	CASTRPPRHEQYF
TRBJ2-7	TRBV6-1	.	CASSEANVNF
TRBJ1-3	TRBV6-1	.	CASSEWGFLGNTIYF
TRBJ2-7	TRBV6-5	.	CASSSGTNPQPYEQYF
TRBJ2-2	TRBV5-4	.	CASSPSPHTGELFF
TRBJ2-5	TRBV5-8	.	CASSSGIAGANQETQYF
TRBJ1-3	TRBV9	.	CASSVSSGGNTIYF
TRBJ1-6	TRBV30	.	CAWSARDRTHSPLHF
TRBJ1-1	TRBV30	.	CAWSGTLNTEAFF
TRBJ2-7	TRBV30	.	CAWNRGQGSWLRYEQYF
TRBJ1-1	TRBV5-6	.	CASSWIQGLGNTEAFF
TRBJ1-5	TRBV10-3	.	CAISESSEGDQPQHF
TRBJ2-7	TRBV5-1	.	CASSLRVSYEQYF